This T cell receptor beta chain was found in a study of blood T cell repertoires in COVID-19. At the level of the study: Specimens from acute and convalescent COVID-19 originated in the United States, Italy and Spain. The analysed material was cDNA or gDNA that came from T cells, B-cell-depleted T cells, or PBMCs.

In the original workflow: The authors estimated nucleated cell counts from reference gene primer amplification. Method: immunoSEQ multiplex PCR; TCRdb's copy keeps in-frame clones and lacks some. V and J calls and clone size are those listed in that table; D and trimming were worked out from the DNA. The sample holds about 230,000 clones, around 85% seen once. This CDR3 spans 16 amino acids. Germline assignment: CDR1 SGHNT and CDR2 YYREEE (reference sequence). V shed 0 bases and J 4 bases; nucleotides not matched to a gene: 9. The chain recombines TRBV5-4 with TRBJ1-2, with TRBD1 matching 7 bases. This sequence was found in a woman of 80 years or more with acute or convalescent COVID-19. The material sequenced was peripheral blood. In DNA form, the CDR3 reads TGTGCCAGCAGCTTGGCCGGGCGACAGGGTTCCTATGGCTACACCTTC. Translating gives CASSLAGRQGSYGYTF.